Reported below is one T cell receptor beta chain. The antigen is unknown. The data derive from a study of human T cells and chemical hapten exposure. Time point meaning: patch test 2, 6 weeks after DPC sensitization. Treatment: therapeutic diphenylcyclopropenone sensitization with weekly scalp DPC. General study points: Every donor had alopecia, and their immune response may therefore differ from healthy people's.

V was trimmed by 4 bases and J by 4 bases, leaving 11 bases between them. CDR1 is DFQATT, CDR2 SNEGSKA, per germline (reference sequence). This CDR3 spans 12 amino acids. MiXCR, applied by TCRdb to the RACE reads, yields one record per CDR3 protein. The data show about 140,000 distinct CDR3 sequences, 10% to 15% seen once. The sequences come from whole blood, collected in connection with sensitization to the hapten diphenylcyclopropenone (DPC). This TCR came from a woman in her forties or fifties with alopecia areata. Some clones in this sample may be carry-over from other donors' samples. This chain uses TRBV20-1 with TRBJ2-7; D may be TRBD1 (5 bases). CDR3 region: CSATQGVYEQYF. The CDR3 DNA is TGCAGTGCTACTCAGGGTGTGTACGAGCAGTACTTC.